The rows below give T cell receptor beta chains drawn from one sample of a study of T cell responses to AZD1222 COVID-19 vaccine. Assay: immunoSEQ multiplex PCR; the TCRdb copy retains only in-frame clones and omits some. The sample consists of about 110,000 clones, about 91% of them appearing once. The sequencing used peripheral blood, collected on day 0 of AZD1222 vaccination. Source of these receptors: an adult in good health. The CDR3 runs from the conserved cysteine through the conserved F or W. The D gene is left open where the match is weak. Clone size is not always given. Where it is, it says once, few, many or a class for expanded clones.

size,J,V,D,CDR3,DNA
.,TRBJ1-1,TRBV19,TRBD1,CASTLGQTNTEAFF,TGTGCCAGTACCCTGGGACAGACGAACACTGAAGCTTTCTTT
.,TRBJ2-7,TRBV11-2,TRBD2,CASSPLSGGEYEQYF,TGTGCCAGCAGCCCCCTAAGCGGGGGTGAGTACGAGCAGTACTTC
.,TRBJ1-1,TRBV30,.,CAWSVLQNTEAFF,TGTGCCTGGAGTGTACTTCAGAACACTGAAGCTTTCTTT
.,TRBJ1-5,TRBV6-2/TRBV6-3,.,CASSNMGTQHF,TGTGCCAGCAGTAACATGGGAACCCAGCATTTT
.,TRBJ2-7,TRBV4-1,TRBD1,CASSLGQGPYEQYF,TGCGCCAGCAGCCTCGGACAGGGCCCCTACGAGCAGTACTTC
few,TRBJ1-5,TRBV19,.,CATNDRTSGNQPQHF,TGTGCCACAAACGACCGTACCTCTGGCAATCAGCCCCAGCATTTT
.,TRBJ1-2,TRBV20-1,.,CSASEGGLYGYTF,TGCAGTGCTAGTGAGGGAGGGTTATATGGCTACACCTTC
.,TRBJ1-5,TRBV24-1,.,CATSASGQGPQPQHF,TGTGCCACCAGTGCCAGCGGGCAGGGGCCTCAGCCCCAGCATTTT
.,TRBJ2-1,TRBV3-1/TRBV3-2,.,CASSQGDYGEQFF,TGTGCCAGCAGCCAAGGAGACTACGGTGAGCAGTTCTTC
.,TRBJ1-2,TRBV2,.,CASSAQGFNGYTF,TGTGCCAGCAGTGCACAGGGTTTCAATGGCTACACCTTC
.,TRBJ2-5,TRBV15,.,CATSRDRETQYF,TGTGCCACCAGCAGAGATCGGGAGACCCAGTACTTC
.,TRBJ2-3,TRBV27,TRBD2,CASSPTTAIAGGTGKDTQYF,TGTGCCAGCAGTCCCACTACCGCAATAGCGGGGGGGACAGGAAAAGATACGCAGTATTTT
.,TRBJ1-2,TRBV6-2/TRBV6-3,.,CASSYVGGYTF,TGTGCCAGCAGTTACGTCGGGGGCTACACCTTC
.,TRBJ1-3,TRBV7-6,.,CASSFEGNTIYF,TGTGCCAGCAGCTTCGAAGGAAACACCATATATTTT
once,TRBJ2-1,TRBV7-9,TRBD1,CASSARGDRDYNEQFF,TGTGCCAGCAGCGCGCGCGGGGACAGGGACTACAATGAGCAGTTCTTC
.,TRBJ1-1,TRBV13,TRBD1,CASSLGGQGRSEAFF,TGTGCCAGCAGCTTAGGCGGACAGGGAAGGTCTGAAGCTTTCTTT
.,TRBJ2-7,TRBV14,.,CASSRNMDEQYF,TGTGCCAGCAGCCGGAACATGGACGAGCAGTACTTC
.,TRBJ1-3,TRBV18,TRBD1,CASSPQGAMAGNTIYF,TGTGCCAGCTCACCACAGGGGGCAATGGCTGGAAACACCATATATTTT
.,TRBJ2-7,TRBV20-1,.,CSASSARAFVDSSYEQYF,TGCAGTGCTAGTTCGGCCAGGGCGTTCGTGGACAGCTCCTACGAGCAGTACTTC
.,TRBJ1-6,TRBV4-3,TRBD1,CASSRGQTNSPLHF,TGCGCCAGCAGTCGGGGACAGACTAATTCACCCCTCCACTTT
.,TRBJ2-5,TRBV7-8,.,CASSPVRGGLQETQYF,TGTGCCAGCAGCCCAGTGAGGGGGGGTCTCCAAGAGACCCAGTACTTC
.,TRBJ1-2,TRBV5-4,TRBD1,CASSFGQGGGYTF,TGTGCCAGCAGCTTTGGACAGGGTGGTGGCTACACCTTC
few,TRBJ1-2,TRBV5-1,TRBD1,CASTPVAGTGGWPGGGYTF,TGCGCCAGCACCCCAGTGGCCGGGACAGGGGGTTGGCCAGGTGGTGGCTACACCTTC
.,TRBJ2-5,TRBV5-5,TRBD2,CASSPTSEETQYF,TGTGCCAGCAGCCCCACTAGCGAAGAGACCCAGTACTTC
once,TRBJ2-1,TRBV27,TRBD1,CASSLGDRGFNEQFF,TGTGCCAGCAGTTTGGGAGACAGGGGCTTCAATGAGCAGTTCTTC
once,TRBJ2-5,TRBV5-6,.,CASSRQETQYF,TGTGCCAGCAGCCGCCAAGAGACCCAGTACTTC
once,TRBJ2-1,TRBV19,TRBD2,CASSLSGSSYNEQFF,TGTGCCAGTAGCCTTAGCGGGAGCTCCTACAATGAGCAGTTCTTC
.,TRBJ1-1,TRBV12-3/TRBV12-4,.,CASSVGTEAFF,TGTGCCAGCAGCGTCGGGACTGAAGCTTTCTTT
.,TRBJ1-2,TRBV30,.,CASTLGGSGGYTF,TGTGCCTCCACGTTAGGGGGATCGGGTGGCTACACCTTC
.,TRBJ1-1,TRBV29-1,.,CSVPAMNTEAFF,TGCAGCGTTCCGGCGATGAACACTGAAGCTTTCTTT
once,TRBJ2-3,TRBV5-1,.,CASSVIRTDTQYF,TGCGCCAGCAGCGTCATTCGCACAGATACGCAGTATTTT
.,TRBJ1-6,TRBV30,.,CAWSVRGQGTSPLHF,TGTGCCTGGAGTGTGCGGGGGCAGGGGACTTCACCCCTCCACTTT
.,TRBJ2-1,TRBV5-4,TRBD2,CASSLISGINNEQFF,TGTGCCAGCAGCCTGATTAGCGGGATCAACAATGAGCAGTTCTTC
.,TRBJ1-5,TRBV27,TRBD1,CASITDRDPPHSYSNQPQHF,TGTGCCAGCATCACCGACAGGGACCCCCCCCATTCTTATAGCAATCAGCCCCAGCATTTT
.,TRBJ1-1,TRBV19,.,CASRGAEGKWVNTEAFF,TGTGCCAGTAGAGGGGCCGAGGGCAAATGGGTGAACACTGAAGCTTTCTTT
.,TRBJ2-1,TRBV5-1,.,CASSTIGGVYNEQFF,TGCGCCAGCAGCACCATAGGCGGGGTCTACAATGAGCAGTTCTTC
.,TRBJ1-2,TRBV3-1/TRBV3-2,.,CASSQGPDAGRLMGYTF,TGTGCCAGCAGCCAAGGACCCGATGCGGGACGTCTGATGGGCTACACCTTC
.,TRBJ2-5,TRBV10-2,TRBD2,CASSEVRGRGETQYF,TGCGCCAGCAGTGAGGTCCGCGGGAGGGGGGAGACCCAGTACTTC
once,TRBJ1-1,TRBV7-2,.,CASSPPGGRLEAFF,TGTGCCAGCAGCCCCCCGGGGGGTAGACTTGAAGCTTTCTTT
.,TRBJ2-5,TRBV3-1/TRBV3-2,.,CASSQDTGVGKETQYF,TGTGCCAGCAGCCAAGACACGGGAGTGGGGAAAGAGACCCAGTACTTC
.,TRBJ1-2,TRBV19,.,CASSIQLYGYTF,TGTGCCAGTAGTATACAGCTATATGGCTACACCTTC
.,TRBJ1-4,TRBV18,.,CASSPGANEKLFF,TGTGCCAGCTCACCGGGGGCAAATGAAAAACTGTTTTTT